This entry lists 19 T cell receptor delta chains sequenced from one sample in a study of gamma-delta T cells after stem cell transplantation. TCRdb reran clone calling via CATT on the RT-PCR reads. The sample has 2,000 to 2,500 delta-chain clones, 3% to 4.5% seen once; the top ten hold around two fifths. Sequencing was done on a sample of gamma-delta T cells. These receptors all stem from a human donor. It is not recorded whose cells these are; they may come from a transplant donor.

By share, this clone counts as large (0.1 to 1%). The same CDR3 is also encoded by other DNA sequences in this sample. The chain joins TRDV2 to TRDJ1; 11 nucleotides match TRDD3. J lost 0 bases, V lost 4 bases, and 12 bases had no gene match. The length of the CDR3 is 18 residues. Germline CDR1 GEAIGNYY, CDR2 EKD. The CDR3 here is CACDLLGDKGPYTDKLIF. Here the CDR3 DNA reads TGTGCCTGTGATCTACTGGGGGATAAAGGACCGTACACCGATAAACTCATCTTT.

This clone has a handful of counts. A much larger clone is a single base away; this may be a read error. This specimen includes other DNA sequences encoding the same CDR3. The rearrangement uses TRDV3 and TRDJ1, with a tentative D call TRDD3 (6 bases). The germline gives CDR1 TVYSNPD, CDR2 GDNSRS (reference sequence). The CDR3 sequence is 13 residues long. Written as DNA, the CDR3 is TGTGCCCTTGGGAGTGGGGGGTCCGATAAACTCATCTTC. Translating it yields CALGSGGSDKLIF.

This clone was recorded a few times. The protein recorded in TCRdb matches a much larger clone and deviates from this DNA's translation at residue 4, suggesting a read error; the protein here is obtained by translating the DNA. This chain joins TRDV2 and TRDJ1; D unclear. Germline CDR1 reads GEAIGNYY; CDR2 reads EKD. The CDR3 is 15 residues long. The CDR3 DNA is TGTGCCTGTGGCACCGTATCTGGAACCACCGATAAACTCATCTTT. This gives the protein CACGTVSGTTDKLIF.

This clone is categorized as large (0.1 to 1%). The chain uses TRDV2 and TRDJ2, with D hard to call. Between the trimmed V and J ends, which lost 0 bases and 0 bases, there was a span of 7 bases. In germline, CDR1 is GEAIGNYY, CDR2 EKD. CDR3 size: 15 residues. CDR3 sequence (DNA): TGTGCCTGTGACACCGTTACTGCTTTGACAGCACAACTCTTCTTT. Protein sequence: CACDTVTALTAQLFF.

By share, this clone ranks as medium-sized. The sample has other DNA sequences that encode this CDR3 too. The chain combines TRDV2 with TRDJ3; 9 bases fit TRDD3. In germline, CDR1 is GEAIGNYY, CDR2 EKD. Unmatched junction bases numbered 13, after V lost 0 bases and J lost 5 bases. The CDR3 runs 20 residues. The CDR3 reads CACDTVAGDTRIRDTRQMFF. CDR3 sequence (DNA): TGTGCCTGTGACACCGTGGCAGGGGATACGCGCATCCGGGACACCCGACAGATGTTTTTC.

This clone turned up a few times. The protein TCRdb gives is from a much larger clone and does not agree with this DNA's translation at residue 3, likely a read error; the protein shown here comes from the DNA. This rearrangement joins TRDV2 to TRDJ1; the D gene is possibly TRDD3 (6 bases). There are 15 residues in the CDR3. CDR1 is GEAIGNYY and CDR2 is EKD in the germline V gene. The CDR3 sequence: CARDTVGAYTDKLIF. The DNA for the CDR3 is TGTGCCCGTGACACCGTGGGGGCCTACACCGATAAACTCATCTTT.

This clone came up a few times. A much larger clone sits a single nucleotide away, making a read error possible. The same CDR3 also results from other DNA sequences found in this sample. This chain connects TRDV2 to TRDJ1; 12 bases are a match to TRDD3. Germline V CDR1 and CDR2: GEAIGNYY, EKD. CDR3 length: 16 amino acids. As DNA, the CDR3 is TGCGCCTGTGACGGTCTGGGGGATACGTGGAACGATAAACTCATCTTT. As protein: CACDGLGDTWNDKLIF.

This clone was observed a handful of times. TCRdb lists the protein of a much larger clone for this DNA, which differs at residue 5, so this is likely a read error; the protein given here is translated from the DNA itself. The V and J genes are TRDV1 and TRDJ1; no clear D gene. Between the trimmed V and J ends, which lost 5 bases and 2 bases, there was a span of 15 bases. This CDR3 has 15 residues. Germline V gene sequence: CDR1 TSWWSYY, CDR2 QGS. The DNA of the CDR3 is TGTGCTCTTGGGACCAGTACGTTCCCTACCGATAAACTCATCTTT. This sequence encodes CALGTSTFPTDKLIF.

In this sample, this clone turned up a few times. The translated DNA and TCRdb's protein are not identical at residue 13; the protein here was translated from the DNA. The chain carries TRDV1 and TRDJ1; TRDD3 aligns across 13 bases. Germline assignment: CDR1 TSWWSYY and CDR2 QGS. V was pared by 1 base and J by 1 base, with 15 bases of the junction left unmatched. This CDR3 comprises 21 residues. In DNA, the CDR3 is TGTGCTCTTGGGGAACCCCTGTACTGGGGGATACGCCTTATACTCACCGATAAACTCATCTTT. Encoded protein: CALGEPLYWGIRLILTDKLIF.

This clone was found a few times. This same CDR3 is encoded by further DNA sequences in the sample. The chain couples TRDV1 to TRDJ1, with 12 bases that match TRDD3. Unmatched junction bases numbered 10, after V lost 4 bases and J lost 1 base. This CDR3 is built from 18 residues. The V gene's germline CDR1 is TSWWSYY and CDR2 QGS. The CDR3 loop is CALGGLPSGGYGTDKLIF. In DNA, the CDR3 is TGTGCTCTTGGGGGTCTTCCCTCTGGGGGATACGGCACCGATAAACTCATCTTT.

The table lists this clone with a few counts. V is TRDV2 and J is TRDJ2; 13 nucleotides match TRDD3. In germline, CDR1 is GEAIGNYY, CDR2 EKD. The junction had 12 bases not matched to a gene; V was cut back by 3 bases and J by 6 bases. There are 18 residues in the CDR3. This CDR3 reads CACDFILTGGYGAAQLFF. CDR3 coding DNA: TGTGCCTGTGACTTCATACTGACTGGGGGATACGGGGCAGCACAACTCTTCTTT.

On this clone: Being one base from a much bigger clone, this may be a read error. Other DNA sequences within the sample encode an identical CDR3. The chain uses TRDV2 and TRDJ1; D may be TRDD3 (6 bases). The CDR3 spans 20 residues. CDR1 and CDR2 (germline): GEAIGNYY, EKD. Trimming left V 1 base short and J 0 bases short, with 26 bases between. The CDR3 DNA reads TGTGCCTGTGACACTCTACGGTCTGGGAGATACGATCGGGACACCGATAAACTCATCTTT. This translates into CACDTLRSGRYDRDTDKLIF.

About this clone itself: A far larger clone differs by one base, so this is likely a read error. DNA of the CDR3: TGTGCCTGTGACAAACTGGGGGATTTGGGTCCCACCGATAAACTCATCTTT. This codes for CACDKLGDLGPTDKLIF. V gene TRDV2 combines with J gene TRDJ1, with TRDD3 identical over 10 bases. Germline V gene sequence: CDR1 GEAIGNYY, CDR2 EKD. The ends lost 2 bases at V and 1 base at J; junction bases unmatched: 9. The CDR3 is 17 amino acids.

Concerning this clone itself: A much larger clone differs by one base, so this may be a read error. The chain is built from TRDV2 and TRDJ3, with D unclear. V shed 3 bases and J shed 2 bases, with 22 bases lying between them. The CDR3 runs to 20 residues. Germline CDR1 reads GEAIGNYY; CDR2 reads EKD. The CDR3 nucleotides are TGTGCCTGTGACGCCGTTAACACTCGGTCAACGGCCTGGGACACCCGACAGATGTTTTTC. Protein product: CACDAVNTRSTAWDTRQMFF.

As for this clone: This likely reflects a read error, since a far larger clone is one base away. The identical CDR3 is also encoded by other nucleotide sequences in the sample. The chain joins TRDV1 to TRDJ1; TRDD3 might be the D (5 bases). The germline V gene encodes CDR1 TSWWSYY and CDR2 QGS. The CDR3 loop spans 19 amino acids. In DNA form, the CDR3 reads TGTGCTCTTGGGGAGCCCTTAGTGCGGGGCGCCGGGGGCGCCGACAAACTCATCTTT. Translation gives CALGEPLVRGAGGADKLIF.

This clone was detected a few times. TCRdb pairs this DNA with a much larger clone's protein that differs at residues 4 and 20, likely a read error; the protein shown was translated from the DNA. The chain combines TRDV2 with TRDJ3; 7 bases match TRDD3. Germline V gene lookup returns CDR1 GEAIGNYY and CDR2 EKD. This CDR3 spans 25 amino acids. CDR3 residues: CACATVSGWGTPLRLSSWDNRQMFF. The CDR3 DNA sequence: TGTGCCTGTGCCACCGTGAGTGGATGGGGGACCCCGCTTCGTTTATCGTCCTGGGACAACCGACAGATGTTTTTC.

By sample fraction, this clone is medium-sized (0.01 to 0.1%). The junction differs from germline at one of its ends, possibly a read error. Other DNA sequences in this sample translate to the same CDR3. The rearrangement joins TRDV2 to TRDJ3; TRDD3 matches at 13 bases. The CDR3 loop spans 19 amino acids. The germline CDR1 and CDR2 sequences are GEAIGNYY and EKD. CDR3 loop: CACDGVLGDTPWDTRQMFF. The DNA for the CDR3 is TGTGCCTGTGACGGGGTACTGGGGGATACGCCCTGGGACACCCGGCAGATGTTTTTC.

The CDR3 loop is CACAAPRGAGGPYADKLIF. In DNA form, the CDR3 reads TGTGCCTGTGCCGCCCCTAGGGGTGCTGGGGGACCTTACGCCGATAAACTCATCTTT. This chain joins TRDV2 and TRDJ1; TRDD3 matches 8 bases. The CDR3 contains 19 residues. Germline assignment: CDR1 GEAIGNYY and CDR2 EKD. Unmatched junction bases numbered 22, after V lost 5 bases and J lost 3 bases.

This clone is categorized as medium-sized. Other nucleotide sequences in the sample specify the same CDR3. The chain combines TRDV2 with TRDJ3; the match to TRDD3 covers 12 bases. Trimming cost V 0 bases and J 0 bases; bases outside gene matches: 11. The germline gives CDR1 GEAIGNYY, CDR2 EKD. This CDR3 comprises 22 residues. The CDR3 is CACDTATGGYSKSSWDTRQMFF. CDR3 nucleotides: TGTGCCTGTGACACCGCTACTGGGGGATACTCTAAAAGCTCCTGGGACACCCGACAGATGTTTTTC.